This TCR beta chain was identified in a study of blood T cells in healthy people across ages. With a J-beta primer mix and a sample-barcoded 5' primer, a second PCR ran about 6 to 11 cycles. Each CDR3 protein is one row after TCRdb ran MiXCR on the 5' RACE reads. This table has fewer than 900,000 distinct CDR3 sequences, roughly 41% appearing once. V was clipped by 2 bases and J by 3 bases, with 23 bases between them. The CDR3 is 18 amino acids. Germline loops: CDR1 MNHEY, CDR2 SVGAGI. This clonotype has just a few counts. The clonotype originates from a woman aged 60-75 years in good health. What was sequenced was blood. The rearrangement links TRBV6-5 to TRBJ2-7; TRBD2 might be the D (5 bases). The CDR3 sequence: CASSYGGLGPTGNYEQYF. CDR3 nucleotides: TGTGCCAGCAGTTACGGAGGACTTGGCCCCACCGGGAACTACGAGCAGTACTTC.